These 5 T cell receptor beta chains originate from one sample sequenced in a study of shared clonotypes between healthy human individuals. Profiling relied on immunoSEQ multiplex PCR, and the TCRdb table lists in-frame clones only, not all of them. This table holds about 470,000 clones, about 85% found once. The source material was PBMCs. Source of these receptors: a woman aged 35 to 49 in good health. Some clones in this sample may be carry-over from other donors' samples.

This chain connects TRBV5-4 to TRBJ2-5; D perhaps matches TRBD1 (7 bases). This CDR3 comprises 16 residues. Trimming cost V 4 bases and J 5 bases, with 21 bases left between them. Germline CDR1 reads SGHNT; CDR2 reads YYREEE (reference sequence). The CDR3 DNA reads as TGTGCCAGCAGCGATGCTCAGGGGGGCAGCGGTGAGACCCAGTACTTC. Its protein is CASSDAQGGSGETQYF. Filled out from reference TRBV5-4 and TRBJ2-5, the complete variable domain reads ETGVTQSPTHLIKTRGQQVTLRCSSQSGHNTVSWYQQALGQGPQFIFQYYREEENGRGNFPPRFSGLQFPNYSSELNVNALELDDSALYLCASSDAQGGSGETQYFGPGTRLLVL.

To note about this clone: A much larger clone differs by one base, so this may be a read error. The rearrangement uses TRBV25-1 and TRBJ2-5, with 9 bases aligning to TRBD1. CDR1 and CDR2 from the germline V gene are MGHDK and SYGVNS. The CDR3 is 16 amino acids. CDR3 region: CAGSVAGTGYQETQYF. For the CDR3, the DNA is TGTGCCGGCAGTGTGGCCGGGACAGGGTACCAAGAGACCCAGTACTTC.

The V gene is TRBV19, the J gene TRBJ1-5; 7 bases fit TRBD1. V was pared by 7 bases and J by 3 bases, with 12 bases of the junction left unmatched. This CDR3 is 16 amino acids long. CDR1 and CDR2 from the germline V gene are LNHDA and SQIVND (reference sequence). As DNA, the CDR3 is TGTGCCAGTAAAGCTGATCGAGGGGGCACCAATCAGCCCCAGCATTTT. Protein: CASKADRGGTNQPQHF.

Only one count was recorded for this clone. The rearrangement links TRBV20-1 to TRBJ2-7; the D is unclear. Germline V gene data show CDR1 as DFQATT and CDR2 as SNEGSKA (reference sequence). Trimming took 3 bases from V and 2 from J, leaving 5 bases between them. The CDR3 runs to 11 residues. CDR3: CSASPPYEQYF. CDR3 coding DNA: TGCAGTGCTAGTCCACCCTACGAGCAGTACTTC.

The chain links TRBV5-1 to TRBJ2-3, with D hard to call. Germline-derived CDR1 and CDR2 are SGHRS and YFSETQ. This CDR3 spans 14 amino acids. Trimming left V 0 bases short and J 3 bases short, with 8 bases between. CDR3 in DNA: TGCGCCAGCAGCTTGGCCCAGGCAACAGATACGCAGTATTTT. This codes for CASSLAQATDTQYF.